This T cell receptor beta chain was documented in a study of OX40 agonist ivuxolimab in advanced cancers. This clone was detected only once. Measured with immunoSEQ multiplex PCR; TCRdb has only the in-frame clones, and not every one. The sample has approximately 33,000 clones; around nine tenths are singletons. The CDR3 covers 13 residues. The germline V and J ends were trimmed by 1 base and 2 bases, with 5 bases remaining between them. Germline V lookup: CDR1 LNHDA, CDR2 SQIVND (reference sequence). The chain has TRBV19 and TRBJ2-5; D is ambiguous. The sequencing used CD4+ or CD8+ T cells sorted from blood, collected in a trial of the OX40 agonist ivuxolimab. The origin of this receptor is an adult with an advanced solid tumor such as melanoma, head and neck, liver or kidney cancer. Written as DNA, the CDR3 is TGTGCCAGTAGTATAGGGCTACAAGAGACCCAGTACTTC. It yields the protein CASSIGLQETQYF.